This entry describes one TCR beta chain. Its antigen remains unidentified. Amplified regions were TCR beta CDR3 sequences from RNA transcripts. Researchers ran a first-round RT-PCR on the TCR CDR3 using the HTBI primer set. Each CDR3 protein gets one entry after TCRdb re-called the multiplex PCR reads with MiXCR. This sample carries approximately 710,000 distinct CDR3 sequences, roughly 17% of them seen once, and the ten largest clones take around 16%. V shed 8 bases and J shed 5 bases, with 10 bases lying between them. Germline CDR1 reads MGHDK; CDR2 reads SYGVNS. The CDR3 runs to 13 residues. The data are from a study of T cells in Graves' hyperthyroidism and ophthalmopathy. The study, taken as a whole, reports: Ophthalmopathy was identified by the model a median approximately 6.4 months ahead of onset. Expanded thyroid clonotypes (above 0.001) were mostly also found in blood.

The chain is built from TRBV25-1 and TRBJ2-6; D call uncertain. The TCR comes from a middle-aged man with Graves' hyperthyroidism. The sequenced sample was blood. The CDR3 sequence is CASPDQRANVLTF. DNA of the CDR3: TGTGCCAGCCCGGACCAGAGGGCCAACGTCCTGACTTTC.